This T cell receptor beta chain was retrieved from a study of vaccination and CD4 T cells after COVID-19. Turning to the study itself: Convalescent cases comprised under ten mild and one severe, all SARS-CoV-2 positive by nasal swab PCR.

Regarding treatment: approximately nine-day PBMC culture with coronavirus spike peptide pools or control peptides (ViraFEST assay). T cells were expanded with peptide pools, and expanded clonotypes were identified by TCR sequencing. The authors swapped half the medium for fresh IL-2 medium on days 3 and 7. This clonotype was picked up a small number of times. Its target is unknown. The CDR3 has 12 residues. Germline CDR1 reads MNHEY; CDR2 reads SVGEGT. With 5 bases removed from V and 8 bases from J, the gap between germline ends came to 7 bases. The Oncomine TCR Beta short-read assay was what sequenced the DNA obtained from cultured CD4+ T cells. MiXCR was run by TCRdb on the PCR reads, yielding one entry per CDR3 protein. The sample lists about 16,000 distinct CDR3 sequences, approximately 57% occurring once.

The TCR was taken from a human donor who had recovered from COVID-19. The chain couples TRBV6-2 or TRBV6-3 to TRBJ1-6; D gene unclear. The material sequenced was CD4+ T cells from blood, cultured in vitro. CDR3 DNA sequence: TGTGCCAGCAGTAACTTTCATTCACCCCTCCACTTT. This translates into CASSNFHSPLHF.